The sample holds a few counts of the clone carrying this TCR beta chain. The antigen remains unidentified. Reverse transcription of all isolated RNA meant that expressed TCRB transcripts were sequenced. The assay was immunoSEQ multiplex PCR, and TCRdb's table has in-frame clones only and misses some. The table includes fewer than 400,000 clones, roughly 8.8% detected once. The entry originates in a study of beta chain features in type 1 diabetes. Across the study: All samples combined gave under 110,000,000 sorted cells for examination. Study-level findings and limits: Moderate but significant shortening of TCRB CDR3s was recorded in all four CD4+ subsets from Type 1 diabetes patients.

The CDR3 has 14 amino acids. CDR1 and CDR2 from the germline V gene are SGHVS and FQNEAQ. With 5 bases removed from V and 5 bases from J, the gap between germline ends came to 15 bases. Only one heparinised blood draw was taken per donor, and its volume averaged approximately 0.11 L. A sort by CD45RO/CCR7/CD25/CD127/CD95/CD27 yielded CD4+ naive, central memory, regulatory and stem cell-like memory cells. This TCR was recovered from a man aged 25-45 years with type 1 diabetes. The chain recombines TRBV7-8 with TRBJ1-2; TRBD1 might be the D (5 bases). What was sequenced was central memory CD4+ T cells from blood. In DNA form, the CDR3 reads TGTGCCAGCAGCGCGCGAGGGGCTCGATATGGCTACACCTTC. It translates to CASSARGARYGYTF.